This T cell receptor beta chain is from a study of T cell repertoires in cytomegalovirus infection. The J segment lost 5 bases and the V segment lost 0 bases, leaving 5 bases of the junction unmatched. This CDR3 has 15 amino acids. Per germline, CDR1 SGHTA and CDR2 FQGNSA. Each CDR3 protein gets one entry after TCRdb re-called the reads with MiXCR. The sample lists approximately 160,000 distinct CDR3 sequences, over 15% occurring once. V gene TRBV7-2 combines with J gene TRBJ2-5; 8 bases match TRBD1. Sequenced input: CD8+ T cells from PBMCs. This TCR was recovered from a human donor in good health (CMV status not recorded). Some clones in this sample may be carry-over from other donors' samples. The CDR3 sequence is CASSLATGGTETQYF. The DNA of the CDR3 is TGTGCCAGCAGCTTAGCAACAGGGGGTACGGAGACCCAGTACTTC.